These T cell receptor beta chains were read from a single sample in a study of human T cells and chemical hapten exposure. Via MiXCR, TCRdb re-called the RACE reads, giving one row per CDR3 protein. Here the sample spans 370,000 or so distinct CDR3 sequences, 4.8% being singletons. The sample was whole blood, taken in connection with sensitization to the hapten diphenylcyclopropenone (DPC). Source of these receptors: a woman aged 50 to 60 with alopecia areata. Some clones in this sample may be carry-over from other donors' samples. Both conserved end residues are part of each CDR3. Each record gives: V gene, J gene, clone size, D gene, CDR3 protein, CDR3 DNA. A D gene is named only where the DNA matches it firmly. The size entry is marked missing in some rows and otherwise reads once, few, many or a size class.

TRBV29-1	TRBJ2-3	many	TRBD1	CSVEGQGADTQYF	TGCAGCGTTGAGGGACAGGGGGCAGATACGCAGTATTTT
TRBV5-6	TRBJ1-1	many	-	CASSYQGEAFF	TGTGCCAGCAGCTACCAGGGTGAAGCTTTCTTT
TRBV5-5	TRBJ1-4	many	TRBD1	CASSLLQGVAANEKLFF	TGTGCCAGCAGCTTGTTACAGGGGGTTGCGGCTAATGAAAAACTGTTTTTT
TRBV5-1	TRBJ1-1	many	-	CASSLDLDTEAFF	TGCGCCAGCAGCTTGGACCTCGACACTGAAGCTTTCTTT
TRBV18	TRBJ2-2	-	-	CASSPKNTGELFF	TGTGCCAGCTCACCCAAGAACACCGGGGAGCTGTTTTTT
TRBV6-6	TRBJ1-3	many	-	CASQYSSGNTMYF	TGTGCCAGCCAGTATTCCTCTGGAAACACCATGTATTTT
TRBV6-5	TRBJ1-1	many	-	CASSFRGGSTEAFF	TGTGCCAGCAGTTTTAGGGGAGGGAGCACTGAAGCTTTCTTT
TRBV12-3/TRBV12-4	TRBJ2-1	many	-	CASSFYLQEQFF	TGTGCCAGCAGTTTCTATCTCCAAGAGCAGTTCTTC
TRBV12-3/TRBV12-4	TRBJ1-2	many	TRBD1	CASSLRQGAGGYTF	TGTGCCAGCAGTTTACGTCAGGGGGCTGGTGGCTACACCTTC
TRBV4-1	TRBJ1-4	many	TRBD1	CASSLPDRDGSKLFF	TGCGCCAGCAGCCTCCCGGACAGGGATGGCTCCAAACTGTTTTTT
TRBV10-3	TRBJ2-1	many	TRBD2	CAISLAGPDEQFF	TGTGCCATCAGTTTAGCGGGACCGGATGAGCAGTTCTTC
TRBV6-9	TRBJ1-2	-	-	CASSYSGGNYGYTF	TGTGCCAGCAGTTATTCAGGCGGGAACTATGGCTACACCTTC
TRBV27	TRBJ2-7	-	-	CASSSIWSGGDEQYF	TGTGCCAGCAGTTCGATTTGGAGTGGGGGAGACGAGCAGTACTTC
TRBV12-3/TRBV12-4	TRBJ1-1	-	TRBD1	CASQGGLTSTEAFF	TGTGCCAGTCAGGGGGGCCTTACCTCCACTGAAGCTTTCTTT